This T cell receptor (beta chain) is from a study of T cell responses to AZD1222 COVID-19 vaccine. About this clone: The antigen remains unidentified.

Study findings and constraints: Donors were largely white British and mainly female; clonal diversity was possibly underestimated. Vaccine-associated CD4 TCRs spanned spike, dominant at 160-218 and 743-854.

The protocol was immunoSEQ multiplex PCR, while the TCRdb copy is restricted to in-frame clones and leaves out a portion. The sample consists of about 180,000 clones, roughly 92% of them appearing once. Deletions cut 0 bases from V and 1 base from J, with 6 bases between. The germline CDR1 and CDR2 sequences are MNHEY and SVGAGI. This CDR3 contains 14 residues. The receptor was derived from an adult in good health. The V call is TRBV6-5, the J call TRBJ1-2; D is unclear. Sample: peripheral blood, taken on day 0 of AZD1222 vaccination. This CDR3 reads CASSYSGSNYGYTF. CDR3 nucleotide sequence: TGTGCCAGCAGTTACTCGGGCAGTAACTATGGCTACACCTTC.